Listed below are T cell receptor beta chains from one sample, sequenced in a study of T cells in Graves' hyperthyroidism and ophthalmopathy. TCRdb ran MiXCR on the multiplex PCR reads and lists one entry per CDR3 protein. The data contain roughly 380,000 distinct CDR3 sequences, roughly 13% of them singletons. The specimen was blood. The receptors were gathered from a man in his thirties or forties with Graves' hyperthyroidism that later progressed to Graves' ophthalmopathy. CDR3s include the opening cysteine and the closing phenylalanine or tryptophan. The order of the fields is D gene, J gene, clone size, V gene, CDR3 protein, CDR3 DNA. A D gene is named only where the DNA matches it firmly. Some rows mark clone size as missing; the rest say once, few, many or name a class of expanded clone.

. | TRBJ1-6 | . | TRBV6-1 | CASKGDYVWDSPLHF | TGTGCCAGCAAGGGGGATTACGTATGGGATTCACCCCTCCACTTT
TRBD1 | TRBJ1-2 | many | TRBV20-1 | CSARDWTGALYGYTF | TGCAGTGCTAGAGACTGGACAGGCGCCCTCTATGGCTACACCTTC
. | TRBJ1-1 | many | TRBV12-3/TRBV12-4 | CASSSGLGEPEAFF | TGTGCCAGCAGTTCGGGCTTGGGAGAACCTGAAGCTTTCTTT
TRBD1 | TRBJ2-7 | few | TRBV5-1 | CASSLAGRGTFEEQYF | TGCGCCAGCAGCTTGGCCGGCAGGGGGACGTTTGAGGAGCAGTACTTC
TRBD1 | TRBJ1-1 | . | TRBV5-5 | CASSTGQGRTEAFF | TGTGCCAGCAGCACGGGACAGGGGAGGACTGAAGCTTTCTTT
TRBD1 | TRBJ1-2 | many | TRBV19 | CASSIEGQAAYGYTF | TGTGCCAGTAGTATAGAGGGACAGGCGGCTTATGGCTACACCTTC
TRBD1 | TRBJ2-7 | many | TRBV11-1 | CASSPRDRLYEQYF | TGTGCCAGCAGCCCGAGGGACAGGTTGTACGAGCAGTACTTC
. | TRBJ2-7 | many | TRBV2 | CASSVDGNYEQYF | TGTGCCAGCAGTGTCGACGGGAACTACGAGCAGTACTTC
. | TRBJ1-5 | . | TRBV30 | CAWSPARGRPQHF | TGTGCCTGGAGCCCTGCGCGGGGTCGGCCCCAGCATTTT
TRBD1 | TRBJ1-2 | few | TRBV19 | CASSMGTGDYYGYTF | TGTGCCAGTAGTATGGGGACAGGGGACTACTATGGCTACACCTTC
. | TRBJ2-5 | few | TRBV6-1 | CASSLMGQRLGGTQYF | TGTGCCAGCAGCCTTATGGGGCAGCGGCTAGGGGGGACCCAGTACTTC
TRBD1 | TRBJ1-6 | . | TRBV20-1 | CSARDPQGESPLHF | TGCAGTGCTAGAGATCCGCAGGGGGAATCACCCCTCCACTTT
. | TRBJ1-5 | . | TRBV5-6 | CASSFYGPGNQPQHF | TGTGCCAGCAGCTTTTACGGGCCGGGCAATCAGCCCCAGCATTTT
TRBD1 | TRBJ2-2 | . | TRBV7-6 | CASRSGTGVSSGELFF | TGTGCCAGCAGATCAGGGACAGGGGTTTCCTCCGGGGAGCTGTTTTTT